These T cell receptor beta chains were read from a single sample in a study of cytomegalovirus exposure and HLA in healthy donors. Libraries were prepared by immunoSEQ multiplex PCR; TCRdb keeps only in-frame clonotypes and omits some of them. The sample includes approximately 70,000 clones, approximately 74% of them seen just once. Sequenced material: PBMCs. The receptors shown here come from a woman between 25 and 40 years old in good health and CMV-seropositive. The CDR3 runs from the conserved cysteine through the conserved F or W. Fields, in order: clone size, J gene, D gene, V gene, CDR3 length, CDR3 protein, CDR3 DNA. A D gene is named only where the DNA matches it firmly. For some rows the clone size is stated as once, few or many, or as a class when expanded; others skip it.

- TRBJ2-7 - TRBV5-4 13 CASSLDYSYEQYF TGTGCCAGCAGCTTGGACTACTCCTACGAGCAGTACTTC
- TRBJ2-3 - TRBV7-3 14 CASAQGGLTDTQYF TGTGCCAGCGCCCAGGGAGGACTCACAGATACGCAGTATTTT
- TRBJ1-2 - TRBV20-1 11 CSARSGGGYTF TGCAGTGCTAGGTCGGGGGGTGGCTACACCTTC
- TRBJ2-3 - TRBV5-4 13 CASSRSGVDTQYF TGTGCCAGCAGTAGGAGCGGTGTGGATACGCAGTATTTT
- TRBJ2-5 TRBD1 TRBV7-3 15 CASSLVGGQGETQYF TGTGCCAGCAGCTTAGTGGGCGGACAGGGGGAGACCCAGTACTTC
- TRBJ2-5 - TRBV18 15 CASSPQKGRGETQYF TGTGCCAGCTCACCACAGAAGGGCCGGGGAGAGACCCAGTACTTC
- TRBJ2-5 TRBD1 TRBV29-1 13 CSALTGGGKTQYF TGCAGCGCCTTAACAGGGGGCGGAAAGACCCAGTACTTC
- TRBJ2-3 - TRBV6-4 14 CASSDSGGTDTQYF TGTGCCAGCAGTGACTCAGGGGGCACAGATACGCAGTATTTT
- TRBJ2-6 - TRBV7-6 15 CASSFGAAGANVLTF TGTGCCAGCAGCTTTGGGGCAGCTGGGGCCAACGTCCTGACTTTC
- TRBJ1-2 - TRBV29-1 19 CSVELPQGRGGVITYGYTF TGCAGCGTTGAGCTCCCGCAGGGGCGTGGGGGGGTTATTACTTATGGCTACACCTTC
few TRBJ2-2 - TRBV5-4 15 CASSLSQGNTGELFF TGTGCCAGCAGCTTATCACAGGGGAACACCGGGGAGCTGTTTTTT
few TRBJ1-5 TRBD1 TRBV19 14 CASSDRGDNQPQHF TGTGCCAGTAGTGACAGGGGGGACAATCAGCCCCAGCATTTT
- TRBJ1-2 TRBD1 TRBV6-5 14 CASGFRTGGYGYTF TGTGCCAGCGGCTTTCGGACAGGGGGCTATGGCTACACCTTC
- TRBJ2-7 - TRBV4-1 15 CASSQRTGSGYEQYF TGCGCCAGCAGCCAGCGTACAGGGTCAGGCTACGAGCAGTACTTC
few TRBJ1-1 - TRBV29-1 13 CSVDVAVATEAFF TGCAGCGTTGATGTCGCAGTAGCCACTGAAGCTTTCTTT
- TRBJ2-1 - TRBV7-6 15 CASSLEAQGLDEQFF TGTGCCAGCAGCTTAGAGGCGCAGGGGTTAGATGAGCAGTTCTTC
once TRBJ1-2 TRBD1 TRBV5-1 15 CASSLADRGSNGYTF TGCGCCAGCAGCTTGGCCGACAGGGGATCGAATGGCTACACCTTC
- TRBJ2-3 - TRBV19 14 CASSLQASTDTQYF TGTGCCAGTAGTCTGCAGGCTAGCACAGATACGCAGTATTTT
- TRBJ2-2 TRBD2 TRBV5-1 15 CASSLPAGDTGELFF TGCGCCAGCAGCCTTCCAGCGGGAGACACCGGGGAGCTGTTTTTT
- TRBJ2-1 TRBD2 TRBV4-3 15 CASSRQSGSYNEQFF TGCGCCAGCAGCCGGCAGAGCGGGAGCTACAATGAGCAGTTCTTC
- TRBJ2-7 TRBD1 TRBV25-1 14 CASSFQTTGVEQYF TGTGCCAGCAGTTTCCAAACGACAGGGGTCGAGCAGTACTTC
- TRBJ2-1 - TRBV20-1 11 CSASQGNEQFF TGCAGTGCTAGTCAGGGCAATGAGCAGTTCTTC